These 8 T cell receptor beta chains share one sample of origin, sequenced in a study of blood T cell repertoires in COVID-19. Only in-frame clones appear in the TCRdb table, and some are missing; sequencing was by immunoSEQ multiplex PCR. Here the sample spans roughly 200,000 clones, roughly four fifths being singletons. The sequenced sample consisted of peripheral blood. These receptor sequences come from a woman aged 80 or over with COVID-19, enrolled during active disease.

V usage is TRBV2 and J usage is TRBJ1-1; D is undetermined. The CDR3 has 15 amino acids. Looked up from germline, CDR1 is SNHLY and CDR2 is FYNNEI. V lost 7 bases and J lost 3, with 18 bases in between. CDR3 in DNA: TGTGCCAGCACTAAATCGACCATCGGGTACACTGAAGCTTTCTTT. This encodes CASTKSTIGYTEAFF.

This clone was counted only a few times. V and J are TRBV10-3 and TRBJ2-2, with 10 bases aligning to TRBD1. CDR1 and CDR2 from the germline V gene are ENHRY and SYGVKD. V lost 1 base to trimming and J lost 6 bases; unmatched junction nucleotides: 2. The CDR3 is 15 residues long. The CDR3 here is CAISELGQGAGELFF. CDR3 coding DNA: TGTGCCATCAGTGAGTTAGGACAGGGGGCCGGGGAGCTGTTTTTT.

The J gene is TRBJ1-2, the V gene TRBV19; possible D gene TRBD1, 5 bases. The V and J ends lost 6 bases and 0 bases respectively, with 17 bases between them. The CDR3 contains 16 residues. CDR1 and CDR2 (germline): LNHDA, SQIVND (reference sequence). CDR3 nucleotide sequence: TGTGCCAGTAGGGAGGTCGGGAGAGGGGCTAACTATGGCTACACCTTC. This encodes CASREVGRGANYGYTF. Based on the CDR3 plus reference TRBV19 and TRBJ1-2, the full variable domain is DGGITQSPKYLFRKEGQNVTLSCEQNLNHDAMYWYRQDPGQGLRLIYYSQIVNDFQKGDIAEGYSVSREKKESFPLTVTSAQKNPTAFYLCASREVGRGANYGYTFGSGTRLTVV.

This clone occurred a few times. The V call is TRBV6-5, the J call TRBJ1-5; TRBD1 matches at 9 bases. Trimming at V came to 4 bases and at J to 1 base, leaving 5 bases not matched to a gene. The CDR3 consists of 16 residues. Germline CDR1 MNHEY, CDR2 SVGAGI. CDR3 sequence reads: CASSSTGGKSNQPQHF. The DNA of the CDR3 is TGTGCCAGCAGTTCTACAGGGGGCAAGAGCAATCAGCCCCAGCATTTT.

The chain carries TRBV18 and TRBJ1-1; 11 nucleotides agree with TRBD1. CDR1 is KGHSH and CDR2 is LQKENI in the germline V gene. The CDR3 extends over 14 amino acids. J lost 4 bases, V lost 3 bases, and 1 base had no gene match. The CDR3 is CASSPGQGGTEAFF. The CDR3 DNA follows: TGTGCCAGCTCACCGGGACAGGGGGGCACTGAAGCTTTCTTT.

This clone appeared many times. J is TRBJ1-2 and V is TRBV12-3 or TRBV12-4; D not resolved. V lost 2 bases and J lost 8, with 9 bases in between. The CDR3 has 12 amino acids. This CDR3 reads CASSLTGFGYTF. The CDR3 DNA follows: TGTGCCAGCAGTTTAACGGGGTTCGGCTACACCTTC.

This chain joins TRBV3-1 (or the pseudogene TRBV3-2) and TRBJ2-1; TRBD2 matches 10 bases. Germline assignment: CDR1 LGHDT and CDR2 YNNKEL (reference sequence). The V segment lost 3 bases and the J segment 7 bases; nucleotides outside the gene matches: 9. The CDR3 is 16 residues long. Here the CDR3 DNA reads TGTGCCAGCAGCCACCTAGCGGGGGTCACGGGGAATGAGCAGTTCTTC. It codes for CASSHLAGVTGNEQFF.

CDR3 in DNA: TGTGCCAGCAGCCAAGGACAGGGGGGCGATACGCAGTATTTT. Residues: CASSQGQGGDTQYF. This chain connects TRBV3-1 (or the pseudogene TRBV3-2) to TRBJ2-3, with 9 bases that match TRBD1. The CDR3 totals 14 residues. Germline CDR1 and CDR2: LGHDT and YNNKEL (reference sequence). J was trimmed by 6 bases and V by 1 base; bases with no gene match: 2.